Following are 17 T cell receptor beta chains from one sample sequenced in a study of blood T cell repertoires in COVID-19. The data were produced by immunoSEQ multiplex PCR, yet TCRdb's version contains in-frame clones alone and is incomplete. The data hold about 170,000 clones, with over 80% observed a single time. The sequencing input was peripheral blood. The receptors here all came from a woman aged 55-69 years with acute or convalescent COVID-19.

The chain carries TRBV5-1 and TRBJ1-3, with a weak D call TRBD1 (6 bases). The germline V gene encodes CDR1 SGHRS and CDR2 YFSETQ. V lost 4 bases to trimming and J lost 2 bases, with 10 bases between them. The CDR3 totals 14 residues. In nucleotides, the CDR3 is TGCGCCAGCAGCGTCGGGACACCTGGAAACACCATATATTTT. It translates to CASSVGTPGNTIYF. The whole variable domain, filled in from reference TRBV5-1 and TRBJ1-3, reads KAGVTQTPRYLIKTRGQQVTLSCSPISGHRSVSWYQQTPGQGLQFLFEYFSETQRNKGNFPGRFSGRQFSNSRSEMNVSTLELGDSALYLCASSVGTPGNTIYFGEGSWLTVV.

This chain links TRBV6-2 or TRBV6-3 with TRBJ2-5, with TRBD1 matching 9 bases. The CDR3 sequence is 17 residues long. The germline V gene has CDR1 MNHEY and CDR2 SVGEGT. The V gene end was trimmed by 2 bases and the J gene end by 4 bases; junction bases not matched to a gene: 11. The DNA for the CDR3 is TGTGCCAGCAGTTACGGGGACAGGGCCTTGGGAGGAGAGACCCAGTACTTC. This encodes CASSYGDRALGGETQYF.

The gene calls are TRBV19 and TRBJ1-4; D call uncertain. The V and J ends lost 7 bases and 0 bases respectively, with 9 bases between them. CDR1 and CDR2 (germline): LNHDA, SQIVND (reference sequence). The CDR3 runs 14 residues. The CDR3 region is CASTPQATNEKLFF. CDR3 sequence (DNA): TGTGCCAGTACCCCACAAGCAACTAATGAAAAACTGTTTTTT.

CDR3 in DNA: TGCGCCAGCAGCCTCTGGGACAGGCAAGAGACCCAGTACTTC. Residues: CASSLWDRQETQYF. V and J are TRBV5-1 and TRBJ2-5; 8 nucleotides line up with TRBD1. CDR3 length: 14 residues. CDR1 is SGHRS, CDR2 YFSETQ, per germline. V dropped 4 bases and J dropped 2; count of bases not matched to a gene: 4. Using reference TRBV5-1 and TRBJ2-5 for the parts outside the CDR3, the full variable domain is KAGVTQTPRYLIKTRGQQVTLSCSPISGHRSVSWYQQTPGQGLQFLFEYFSETQRNKGNFPGRFSGRQFSNSRSEMNVSTLELGDSALYLCASSLWDRQETQYFGPGTRLLVL.

The CDR3 loop reads CASSSRTSSTGELFF. Here the CDR3 DNA reads TGTGCCAGCAGCTCCAGGACTAGCAGCACCGGGGAGCTGTTTTTT. V usage is TRBV7-3 and J usage is TRBJ2-2, with 8 nucleotides matching TRBD2. The CDR3 consists of 15 residues. The V segment lost 4 bases and the J segment 4 bases; nucleotides outside the gene matches: 5. The germline V gene encodes CDR1 SGHTA and CDR2 FQGTGA.

The chain joins TRBV19 to TRBJ1-2; possibly TRBD1 for D (5 bases). Germline lookup yields CDR1 LNHDA and CDR2 SQIVND (reference sequence). V shed 3 bases and J shed 4 bases, with 9 bases lying between them. This CDR3 comprises 13 residues. CDR3 DNA: TGTGCCAGTAGTATCAAGGGGCCCTATGGCTACACCTTC. Translated, it gives CASSIKGPYGYTF. Together with reference TRBV19 and TRBJ1-2, the CDR3 gives the full variable domain: DGGITQSPKYLFRKEGQNVTLSCEQNLNHDAMYWYRQDPGQGLRLIYYSQIVNDFQKGDIAEGYSVSREKKESFPLTVTSAQKNPTAFYLCASSIKGPYGYTFGSGTRLTVV.

The V and J genes are TRBV29-1 and TRBJ1-2; D is possibly TRBD1 (6 bases). This CDR3 comprises 14 residues. From germline, CDR1 is SQVTM and CDR2 ANQGSEA. Trimming shortened V by 3 bases and J by 8 bases, and 19 bases separated the two germline ends. CDR3 sequence: CSVDLNRGQTGYTF. The CDR3 DNA follows: TGCAGCGTTGATCTCAACCGCGGACAGACGGGCTACACCTTC.

The chain couples TRBV5-4 to TRBJ2-7; the match to TRBD1 covers 9 bases. Germline values: CDR1 SGHNT, CDR2 YYREEE (reference sequence). This CDR3 has 13 residues. J gave up 5 bases and V 4 bases, and 4 bases lay outside the gene matches. The CDR3 sequence is CASSRDRENEQYF. The CDR3 DNA reads as TGTGCCAGCAGCCGGGACAGGGAAAACGAGCAGTACTTC.

The chain uses TRBV4-1 and TRBJ1-2, with 7 bases that match TRBD1. Germline assignment: CDR1 MGHRA and CDR2 YSYEKL. There are 15 residues in the CDR3. Germline trimming cut 0 bases from V and 8 bases from J; bases unmatched to any gene: 9. In DNA form, the CDR3 reads TGCGCCAGCAGCCAAGATCAAGCAGGGGGATTGGGCTACACCTTC. Translation gives CASSQDQAGGLGYTF.

The chain has TRBV18 and TRBJ1-3; possible D gene TRBD1, 5 bases. Trimming removed 6 bases at V and 7 bases at J, with 13 bases between. This CDR3 spans 13 amino acids. The germline CDR1 and CDR2 sequences are KGHSH and LQKENI. CDR3 sequence reads: CASSYEEGNTIYF. The CDR3, as DNA: TGTGCCAGCTCGTACGAGGAGGGGAACACCATATATTTT.

This chain connects TRBV6-5 to TRBJ1-2, with 10 bases matching TRBD1. V lost 5 bases and J lost 4; bases outside the gene matches: 7. CDR1 MNHEY and CDR2 SVGAGI come from the germline V gene. The CDR3 covers 15 residues. The CDR3 spells CASSNNGQGVYGYTF. The CDR3, as DNA: TGTGCCAGCAGTAACAATGGACAGGGGGTCTATGGCTACACCTTC.

V and J are TRBV19 and TRBJ2-3; D is perhaps TRBD1 (5 bases). CDR1 and CDR2 from the germline V gene are LNHDA and SQIVND (reference sequence). Deletions cut 1 base from V and 0 bases from J, with 11 bases between. CDR3 length equals 16 residues. The CDR3 nucleotides read TGTGCCAGTAGTATAGGTCAGGGTTCTAGCACAGATACGCAGTATTTT. Translating it yields CASSIGQGSSTDTQYF.

V is TRBV4-1 and J is TRBJ2-5; 8 bases map to TRBD2. The J segment lost 9 bases and the V segment lost 4 bases, leaving 13 bases of the junction unmatched. Germline V CDR1 and CDR2: MGHRA, YSYEKL. The length of the CDR3 is 15 residues. CDR3 nucleotides: TGCGCCAGCAGCCCGACCGGTAGCGGGGAGGTTTCCCAGTACTTC. It specifies CASSPTGSGEVSQYF.

The rearrangement joins TRBV18 to TRBJ1-1, with a tentative D call TRBD1 (5 bases). The germline CDR1 and CDR2 sequences are KGHSH and LQKENI. This CDR3 is built from 16 residues. The V and J ends lost 4 bases and 7 bases respectively, with 22 bases between them. The CDR3 coding sequence is TGTGCCAGCTCACTATTAGACCGGGACTCACGAAGTGAAGCTTTCTTT. As protein: CASSLLDRDSRSEAFF.

This clone was detected only once. The gene calls are TRBV25-1 and TRBJ2-1; maybe TRBD2 (6 bases). The CDR3 loop spans 14 amino acids. V was cut by 6 bases and J by 1 base, with 10 bases left in between. Germline V gives CDR1 MGHDK, CDR2 SYGVNS. CDR3 DNA: TGTGCCAGCAGCGAGGAGGGGTCCTACAATGAGCAGTTCTTC. Protein sequence: CASSEEGSYNEQFF. The full variable domain, its missing parts supplied by reference TRBV25-1 and TRBJ2-1, is EADIYQTPRYLVIGTGKKITLECSQTMGHDKMYWYQQDPGMELHLIHYSYGVNSTEKGDLSSESTVSRIRTEHFPLTLESARPSHTSQYLCASSEEGSYNEQFFGPGTRLTVL.

This clone was observed once. This chain uses TRBV5-4 with TRBJ1-2; 7 positions agree with TRBD1. V trimming: 3 bases; J trimming: 8 bases; junction bases outside the gene matches: 10. Per the germline V gene, CDR1 is SGHNT and CDR2 is YYREEE (reference sequence). The CDR3 is 14 residues long. CDR3 nucleotides: TGTGCCAGCAGCTCAACGACAGGGACTGGCGGCTACACCTTC. This gives the protein CASSSTTGTGGYTF.

V gene TRBV7-2 combines with J gene TRBJ2-7; TRBD1 agrees at 12 bases. J gave up 4 bases and V 0 bases, and 1 base lay outside the gene matches. This CDR3 has 15 amino acids. Germline CDR1 is SGHTA and CDR2 is FQGNSA. CDR3 sequence: CASSLAGQGAYEQYF. The DNA for the CDR3 is TGTGCCAGCAGCTTAGCGGGACAGGGGGCGTACGAGCAGTACTTC.